This T cell receptor (beta chain) was captured by sequencing in a study of shared clonotypes between healthy human individuals (dated by TCRdb to the early 2020s). Regarding the complete study: The cohort included three men and a couple of women between 18 and 49 years of age. Per donor, three plates each were used for CD4 naive and CD4 memory, two for CD8 naive, and one for CD8 memory. Per donor, leukapheresis produced somewhere between about 0.94 and 9.5 billion PBMCs. Blood TCR repertoires of five healthy adults were deeply sequenced to estimate repertoire size and the extent of clonotype sharing between individuals. To increase sequencing depth and limit assay-specific biases, TCR repertoire library preparation and sequencing were carried out by different laboratories using diverse techniques.

V is reduced by 2 bases and J by 6 bases, leaving a spacing of 6 bases between them. Including the terminal cysteine and phenylalanine, the CDR3 comprises 12 residues. Only the CDR3 DNA is retained, 36 bases long and in frame from the first base. The germline V gene sets CDR1 to SNHLY and CDR2 to FYNNEI. Using the deep immunoSEQ assay, TCR CDR3 regions were amplified from genomic DNA by multiplex PCR. Extracted genomic DNA from each cell subset was spread evenly across all wells of several immunoSEQ 96-well plates, with each plate serving as a replicate. For sorted subsets, 150 to 250 ng genomic DNA, equal to 30,000 to 35,000 T cell genomes, was loaded into each replicate PCR. The purified libraries were quantified using a Qubit 3.0 fluorometer, sized with a Bioanalyzer 2100, and then quantified again using the KAPA Library Quantification kit. Every immunoSEQ 96-well plate was sequenced on a separate single-read 150-cycle Illumina NextSeq 550 flow cell. Regarding the original processing steps: Because the immunoSEQ output held only junctional sequences and lacked quality scores, the filtering could not match the filtering applied to full-length reads. To assign V/J genes and CDR3, sequences were annotated against IMGT germline references using PyIR, a Python wrapper for IgBLAST v1.9. Reads were removed for weak V/J assignments (E-value above 1e-6), missing CDR3, stop codons, out-of-frame junctions, or ambiguous translated residues. V3J clonotypes were defined as sequences sharing an identical inferred V gene, J gene, and CDR3 amino acid sequence. To compute the percentage overlap between repertoires, the number of shared unique clonotypes was divided by the size of the smaller repertoire. Richness of each repertoire was evaluated using RTK rarefaction, the Chao1 estimator, and Recon v2.1 estimates of unobserved clonotypes. Generation probabilities were computed with OLGA for all TCRbeta clonotypes obtained by the gDNA method from a few donors. TCRdb retrieved this table from immuneACCESS and kept in-frame rearrangements only. Not all clones are present; in checked studies, unresolved V genes account for under half, and no reason is known for the remainder. V and J calls plus clone size are reproduced from that table; the DNA served to infer D and trimming. This sample is represented by some 2 million clones; over 85% of them were singletons. The top ten constitute about 1.1% of the sample.

CD8 naive samples were CD45RO-negative cells positively selected for CCR7, giving a CD45RA+CCR7+ population that excluded TemRA cells. Healthy HIV-negative adults with no recently reported acute infections or vaccinations were included as donors. All donors were Caucasian adults living in Nashville, Tennessee, USA. Blood was obtained by leukapheresis, after which PBMCs were separated by Ficoll-Histopaque density gradient centrifugation and cryopreserved in liquid nitrogen vapor phase. Purity and quantity of every magnetically sorted T cell population were checked by analytical flow cytometry. Genomic DNA was isolated from every sorted fraction and measured by UV absorbance on a Nanodrop 2000c. Overall study results and their limits: The genetic and exposure-history diversity represented was limited by the small number of donors. Higher generation probabilities were observed for clonotypes shared by all four sorted-subset donors than for non-shared clonotypes. Naive subsets generally had larger estimated clonotype richness than memory subsets. Sharing across a handful of donors was observed for approximately 5% of naive CD4, 3% to 3.5% of naive CD8, roughly 2.4% of memory CD4, and around 0.4% of memory CD8 clonotypes. Pairwise subsampling indicated that sequencing depth was expected to affect the degree of clonotype sharing among donors. Even with the large sequencing depth, rarefaction of the sorted-subset datasets indicated that sequencing was incomplete. Sampling was restricted to blood, and TCR repertoires in tissues likely differ from the TCR repertoires found in blood.

As for this clone: Which antigen it targets is not known. No per-base quality is available; no much larger clone lies one base away.

Recombination connected TRBV2 to TRBJ2-3, with no confidently assigned D gene. This receptor was obtained from a man younger than 35 in good health. Sequencing was done on a sample of naive CD8+ T cells sorted from blood. The cell subset or site label for this specimen denotes: CD45RA+CCR7+. The CDR3 loop reads CASSEYQDTQYF. DNA sequence: TGTGCCAGCAGTGAATATCAGGATACGCAGTATTTT.